The clone carrying this TCR beta chain was detected a few times. This entry is derived from a study of T cells in Graves' hyperthyroidism and ophthalmopathy. Amplified TCR beta CDR3 regions came from RNA transcripts. The TCR CDR3 first-round RT-PCR relied on the HTBI primer set. TCRdb ran MiXCR on the multiplex PCR reads and lists one entry per CDR3 protein. The table records more than 600,000 distinct CDR3 sequences, about 17% of them present only once. The CDR3 length is 15 residues. In germline, CDR1 is MGHRA, CDR2 YSYEKL. Trimming removed 4 bases from V and 1 base from J; junction bases left unmatched: 2. Those with hyperthyroidism were 18 to 65 years old, newly diagnosed, and ill for under 2 months. Patients were excluded for uncontrolled infection, other autoimmune disease, pregnancy or lactation.

The rearrangement links TRBV4-1 to TRBJ1-1, with 11 bases lining up with TRBD1. Sequencing was carried out using blood. The TCR originated in a man in his late teens or twenties with Graves' hyperthyroidism. CDR3 loop: CASSRDRGGNTEAFF. Written as DNA, the CDR3 is TGCGCCAGCAGCCGGGACAGGGGGGGGAACACTGAAGCTTTCTTT.